This entry concerns a single T cell receptor (beta chain). Its cognate antigen is unknown. The sample is drawn from a study of blood T cells in healthy people across ages. Germline assignment: CDR1 DFQATT and CDR2 SNEGSKA (reference sequence). The V and J ends lost 6 bases and 7 bases respectively, with 10 bases between them. CDR3 length equals 12 residues. For the second PCR, which ran for about 6 to 11 cycles, a sample-barcoded 5' primer and a J-beta primer mix were used. TCRdb itself ran the 5' RACE reads through MiXCR, one entry per CDR3 protein. The sample has about 900,000 distinct CDR3 sequences; around 49% are singletons. Study outcomes and limitations: From one million sequenced T cells, diversity estimates were lower bounds.

Specimen: blood. V is TRBV20-1 and J is TRBJ1-6, with D maybe TRBD1 (6 bases). The clonotype comes from a man under 40 in good health. CDR3 sequence (DNA): TGCAGTGCGGAAAGGGGGAATTCACCCCTCCACTTT. Residues: CSAERGNSPLHF.